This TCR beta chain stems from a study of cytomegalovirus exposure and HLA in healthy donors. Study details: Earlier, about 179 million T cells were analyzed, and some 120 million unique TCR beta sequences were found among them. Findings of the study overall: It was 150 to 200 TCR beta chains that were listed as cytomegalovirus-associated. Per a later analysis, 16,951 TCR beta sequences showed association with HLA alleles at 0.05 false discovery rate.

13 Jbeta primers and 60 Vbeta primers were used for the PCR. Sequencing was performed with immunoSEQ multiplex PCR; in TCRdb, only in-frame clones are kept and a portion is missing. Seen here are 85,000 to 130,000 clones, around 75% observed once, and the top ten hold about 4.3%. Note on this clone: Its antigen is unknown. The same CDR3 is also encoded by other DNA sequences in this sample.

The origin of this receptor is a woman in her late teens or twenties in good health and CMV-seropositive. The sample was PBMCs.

This CDR3 reads CASSLGGGYEQYF. CDR3 sequence (DNA): TGTGCCAGCAGTTTAGGGGGCGGCTACGAGCAGTACTTC. This chain links TRBV27 with TRBJ2-7, with TRBD1 as a possible D gene (6 bases). Per germline, CDR1 MNHEY and CDR2 SMNVEV (reference sequence). CDR3 length: 13 residues. V was pared by 2 bases and J by 3 bases, with 8 bases between.